The rows below give T cell receptor beta chains drawn from one sample of a study of a mutant IDH1 vaccine in newly diagnosed glioma. Their cognate antigens are unknown. Some clones are missing from TCRdb's copy, which holds only in-frame ones; the method was immunoSEQ multiplex PCR. This sample has approximately 25,000 clones; 84% occur once, and the top ten carry 2.5% to 3%. This specimen was PBMCs, taken from a glioma patient whose treatment included an IDH1 peptide vaccine. The receptor set was obtained from a man aged 35 to 55 with glioma. CDR3s include the opening cysteine and the closing phenylalanine or tryptophan. A D gene is named only where the DNA matches it firmly. Expanded clones are given a class, and other clones once, few, many or no size at all.

J gene | V gene | clone size | D gene | CDR3 DNA | CDR3 protein
TRBJ2-5 | TRBV5-1 | few | TRBD1 | TGCGCCAGCATGGTGTCAGGGGGCCGGGAGACCCAGTACTTC | CASMVSGGRETQYF
TRBJ2-6 | TRBV29-1 | . | . | TGCAGCGTCGCCCGGGACGTCGACTCTGGGGCCAACGTCCTGACTTTC | CSVARDVDSGANVLTF
TRBJ2-1 | TRBV9 | . | . | TGTGCCAGCAGCCCCCTGGTTGGATACAATGAGCAGTTCTTC | CASSPLVGYNEQFF
TRBJ2-1 | TRBV4-3 | . | TRBD2 | TGCGCCAGCAGCCAAGGACCGGGAGGGAACCTGGGCAATGAGCAGTTCTTC | CASSQGPGGNLGNEQFF
TRBJ2-5 | TRBV4-2 | . | . | TGTGCCAGCAGCCAAGATAGCCAGGGTGGGCAGACCCAGTACTTC | CASSQDSQGGQTQYF
TRBJ2-2 | TRBV19 | . | . | TGTGCCAGTAGGGTGAGCGACACCGGGGAGCTGTTTTTT | CASRVSDTGELFF
TRBJ2-7 | TRBV6-5 | . | TRBD2 | TGTGCCAGCAGTGTACGCGGGGGGGCAACCTACGAGCAGTACTTC | CASSVRGGATYEQYF
TRBJ1-5 | TRBV13 | . | . | TGTGCCAGCAGCTTCACCGGGCCCAATCAGCCCCAGCATTTT | CASSFTGPNQPQHF
TRBJ2-5 | TRBV5-6 | few | TRBD1 | TGTGCCAGCAGTCCAATTGGACAGGCCCAAGAGACCCAGTACTTC | CASSPIGQAQETQYF
TRBJ2-7 | TRBV5-6 | . | . | TGTGCCAGCAGCTTGGGAGTCGACGGCGCCTACGAGCAGTACTTC | CASSLGVDGAYEQYF
TRBJ2-7 | TRBV5-6 | . | TRBD2 | TGTGCCAGCAGCTTGGAAGGGGTAGCGGGAGTATACGAGCAGTACTTC | CASSLEGVAGVYEQYF
TRBJ2-1 | TRBV7-2 | . | TRBD2 | TGTGCCAGTAAGTCGGGGCTAGCGGGATCGCATGAGCAGTTCTTC | CASKSGLAGSHEQFF
TRBJ2-7 | TRBV5-1 | . | . | TGCGCCAGCAGCTGGCGGGGGACACCCTACGAGCAGTACTTC | CASSWRGTPYEQYF
TRBJ2-7 | TRBV14 | . | TRBD1 | TGTGCCAGCAGCCAACTGGGACAGGGGACCTACGAGCAGTACTTC | CASSQLGQGTYEQYF
TRBJ1-1 | TRBV29-1 | . | . | TGCAGCGTTGTGGGCGTACGGGCGAACACTGAAGCTTTCTTT | CSVVGVRANTEAFF
TRBJ1-1 | TRBV7-8 | . | . | TGTGCCAGCAGCTTCAGAGTATCTCTCCTTGAAGCTTTCTTT | CASSFRVSLLEAFF
TRBJ2-1 | TRBV27 | . | TRBD2 | TGTGCCAGCAGCCTAGCGGCTCGGAATGAGCAGTTCTTC | CASSLAARNEQFF
TRBJ2-1 | TRBV7-2 | . | TRBD2 | TGTGCCAGCAGCCCAATGAGCGGGGACAATGAGCAGTTCTTC | CASSPMSGDNEQFF
TRBJ2-3 | TRBV11-2 | . | . | TGTGCCAGCAGCTTTGGCGGTGGGGCAGATACGCAGTATTTT | CASSFGGGADTQYF
TRBJ2-5 | TRBV19 | . | . | TGTGCCAGTAGTACCATTTTGGGGATTGGGGAGACCCAGTACTTC | CASSTILGIGETQYF
TRBJ2-1 | TRBV9 | . | . | TGTGCCAGCCAGGGGTTGGGGGCGGCACAATATGAGCAGTTCTTC | CASQGLGAAQYEQFF
TRBJ2-2 | TRBV29-1 | . | TRBD2 | TGCAGCGTTGAAGGGTTAGCGGGAGGGCCGAGCACCGGGGAGCTGTTTTTT | CSVEGLAGGPSTGELFF
TRBJ2-3 | TRBV7-9 | . | TRBD2 | TGTGCCACCTTAGCGGGAGGGTCCACAGATACGCAGTATTTT | CATLAGGSTDTQYF
TRBJ1-5 | TRBV27 | . | . | TGTGCCAGCAGGGGGCGGATGAGCAATCAGCCCCAGCATTTT | CASRGRMSNQPQHF
TRBJ2-7 | TRBV25-1 | . | . | TGTGCCAATGGGACGGGGTTCACCTACGAGCAGTACTTC | CANGTGFTYEQYF
TRBJ1-2 | TRBV6-5 | . | . | TGTGCCAGCAGTTACTCAGGGACACCAGCTTCGGGCTACACCTTC | CASSYSGTPASGYTF